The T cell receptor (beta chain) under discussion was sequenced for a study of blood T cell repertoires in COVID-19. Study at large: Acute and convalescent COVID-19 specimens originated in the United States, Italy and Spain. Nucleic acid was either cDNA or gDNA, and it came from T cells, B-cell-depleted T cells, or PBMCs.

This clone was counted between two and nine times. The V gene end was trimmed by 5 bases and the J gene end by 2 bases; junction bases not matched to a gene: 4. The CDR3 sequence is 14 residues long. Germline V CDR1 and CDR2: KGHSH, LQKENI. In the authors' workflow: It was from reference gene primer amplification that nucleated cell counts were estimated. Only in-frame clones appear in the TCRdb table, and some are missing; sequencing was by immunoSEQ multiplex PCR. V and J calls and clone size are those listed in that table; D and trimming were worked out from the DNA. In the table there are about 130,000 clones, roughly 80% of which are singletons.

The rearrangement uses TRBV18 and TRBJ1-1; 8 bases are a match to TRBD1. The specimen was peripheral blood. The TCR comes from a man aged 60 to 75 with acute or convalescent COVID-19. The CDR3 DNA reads TGTGCCAGCTCATCAGGGGGCTCCAACACTGAAGCTTTCTTT. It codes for CASSSGGSNTEAFF.